This T cell receptor beta chain was found in a study of control samples from healthy donors and cancer patients. Losses at the gene ends were 0 bases for V and 4 bases for J; bases not matched to a gene: 6. The germline V gene has CDR1 LGHNA and CDR2 YSLEER. The CDR3 covers 17 residues. The data were produced by immunoSEQ multiplex PCR, yet TCRdb's version contains in-frame clones alone and is incomplete. Of some 65,000 clones in the sample, about four fifths are singletons; the top ten hold 2.9%. The V and J genes are TRBV4-3 and TRBJ2-6; 7 nucleotides line up with TRBD1. Material for sequencing was PBMCs. This TCR derives from a woman aged 45 to 65 with lung cancer. This chain's CDR3 is CASSQDLVQGGANVLTF. The DNA for the CDR3 is TGCGCCAGCAGCCAAGATTTGGTACAGGGGGGGGCCAACGTCCTGACTTTC.